This paragraph reports one T cell receptor (beta chain). Its recognized antigen is unknown. Base qualities are not at hand, and no much larger clone is one base apart. Receptors were amplified or captured by the immunoSEQ multiplex PCR assay. The multiplex PCR relied on a mix of 60 forward primers for TCR Vbeta segments and 13 reverse primers for TCR Jbeta segments. A multiplex PCR assay on genomic DNA amplified the CDR3 region of rearranged TCR beta genes. The amplified TCR beta libraries were sequenced on the Illumina HiSeq System as 87-base-pair reads. As for the authors' bioinformatics: A later analysis counted about 80 million unique TCR beta chains across the 500 to 850 repertoires, and 10 million to 12 million of these chains were shared by at least two donors. A nearest-neighbor algorithm error-corrected the raw reads and collapsed the reads into unique sequences, merging closely related sequences to remove PCR and sequencing errors. V, D and J gene segments were assigned by aligning CDR3 sequences to IMGT reference sequences. For a sequence to be retained, a match of at least six nucleotides to both a V gene segment and a J gene segment was required. A rearrangement was called productive if the CDR3 had no stop codons and remained in frame with V and J, and every other rearrangement was called non-productive. CDR3 was defined by IMGT convention, running from the second conserved V-encoded cysteine to the conserved J-encoded phenylalanine. The earlier analysis of 587 of the donors excluded sequences that lacked an unambiguous match to a single V gene segment. An earlier analysis of several hundred of the donors classified V segments as functional when productive rearrangements were above 56.7% and as segregating when the standard deviation between donors was above 5%. To diagnose cytomegalovirus status from the catalog of TCR beta chain sequences, a statistical classification framework was built. In a later analysis, TCR nucleotide sequences were compared against IMGT/GENE-DB human TR gene sequences so that V and J genes could be assigned. In a later analysis, CDR3 sequences and most-parsimonious VDJ recombination scenarios were assigned using the TCRdist pipeline. In a later analysis, each TCR beta chain was defined by its CDR3 amino acid sequence together with its V-gene family, and reads without a unique V-gene family were excluded. A later analysis removed 500 to 600 highly shared, low-generation-probability nucleotide sequences to deal with suspected cross-contamination and a sequencing artifact. In a later analysis, a clonal expansion index was calculated for each public chain from normalized within-repertoire ranks of inferred template counts. A later analysis computed generation probabilities with a VDJ recombination model fitted to out-of-frame rearrangements, and checked the results against IGoR. In a later analysis, TCR-TCR, TCR-HLA and TCR-CMV co-occurrence was scored with hypergeometric tests, and a repertoire-size bias correction was applied to TCR pairs. To estimate false discovery rates, a later analysis permuted the HLA or CMV assignments 20 times. A later analysis grouped co-occurring TCRs with DBSCAN, adding TCRdist sequence similarity when clustering within HLA-allele-positive subsets. For co-occurrence clustering, repertoires with fewer than 30,000 or more than 120,000 public chains were excluded, along with roughly 5 repertoires with anomalous nucleotide sharing. What TCRdb holds here is the immuneACCESS table cut down to in-frame rearrangements. Part of the clones is not present; checked against another copy, under half of the missing clones reflect an unresolved V gene, and the others are unexplained. The D gene and trimming were derived from the DNA, and the V and J assignments and clone size from that table. The sample includes more than 85,000 clones, with about 77% observed a single time. The ten largest clones take up just under 4% of the sample.

The cohort comprised some 700 healthy bone marrow donors. Cohort members were all nominally healthy when sampled, although unrecorded immune exposures were likely present. The donor tested CMV seropositive, placing the donor among the 250 to 350 seropositive members of the cohort. Every donor gave a peripheral blood sample, and the peripheral blood mononuclear cells from that sample were used for TCR beta sequencing. Genomic DNA was extracted from the blood cell samples with the Qiagen DNeasy Blood Extraction Kit. The sample originates from a study of cytomegalovirus exposure and HLA in healthy donors (dated by TCRdb to about 2017). Describing the broader study: An earlier analysis of some 600 of the donors reported 250 to 300 Gb of sequence data and about 120 million unique TCR beta sequences obtained from roughly 180 million T cells. The study used immunosequencing to profile the T cell repertoires of approximately 690 subjects and linked those repertoires to cytomegalovirus serostatus. Of the 350 to 450 genotyped donors, 81% were placed in the genetic ancestry cluster associated with self-reported Caucasian donors. High-throughput TCR immunosequencing, statistical association of individual TCRs with disease status, and machine learning were combined to predict cytomegalovirus infection status. Donor age, sex, ethnicity and CMV serostatus were collected together with the repertoire data. Because of strong linkage in the cohort, five DR-DQ haplotypes were treated as single units for association and clustering. An earlier analysis of fewer than 750 of the donors used high-throughput TCR beta sequencing to judge whether each TCR beta V gene segment behaved as functional or pseudogenic. All discovery cohort repertoires had been generated on a single sequencing platform. The aim of the study was to test whether cataloging public T cell receptors could identify signatures of past pathogen exposure. Besides the first cohort of roughly 700 subjects, a separate validation cohort made up of some 110 different subjects was used. The number of donors typed differed by locus, with roughly 629-640 for A, B, C, DRB1 and DQB1, roughly 550 for DQA1, nearly 610 for DPA1, and 450 to 480 for DPB1. Genome-wide SNP genotypes for about three fifths of the roughly 700 donors were used in a later genetic analysis, which treated that subset as a discovery cohort. On average, around 240,000 unique TCR beta nucleotide sequences were sequenced per donor among roughly 430 genotyped donors of the cohort, with roughly 19% of those sequences being non-productive. In the later analysis, no new phenotypic data were used to find candidate immune exposures; instead, reliance was placed on TCR beta sequences and their occurrence across donors. Both class I and class II loci were covered by HLA typing, at four-digit resolution. In a later analysis, previously published TCR beta repertoires from some 640 donors were re-analyzed and high-resolution HLA genotyping was added so that TCR occurrence patterns could be studied. An early release that covered 640 HLA-typed donors contained around 300 gigabases of sequencing data and 75 million to 100 million unique TCR sequences.

Broader findings and caveats from the paper: The earlier analysis of approximately 540 of the donors excluded approximately 17 rarely observed V segments, including chromosome 9 orphons, because counts were too low. According to a later analysis, TCR association rates differed among HLA loci, with DRB1 alleles showing the most associated TCRs and HLA-C alleles showing the fewest. In a later analysis, several top co-occurrence clusters were reported to appear linked to parvovirus B19, influenza, CMV and Epstein-Barr virus. In both the original and validation cohorts, the classifier was reported to diagnose cytomegalovirus status with high specificity and sensitivity. The authors suggested that the approach could potentially be extended to other disease states and immunological phenotypes. When HLA alleles, especially DR and DQ, strongly co-occurred, attributing TCR associations to individual alleles was difficult. A few of the identified cytomegalovirus-associated TCR beta chains were confirmed in vitro to be specific for cytomegalovirus antigens. In a later analysis, HLA-associated TCR beta chains showed more clonal expansion and lower generation probabilities than non-associated chains that were equally common. The sequencing pipeline was judged likely to have produced a cluster of highly shared sequence variants as a technical artifact. In an earlier analysis of 587 of the donors, most TCR beta V segments appeared in productive rearrangements about 87% or about 30% of the time, broadly matching IMGT annotations. V-gene and J-gene trimming of TCR beta chains was associated with a missense DCLRE1C variant in a later genetic analysis, and the association was replicated in an independent cohort. Most TCR sequences were observed very rarely across donors, whereas some public TCRs were present in many individuals. Specific HLA alleles were associated with some 15,000 TCR beta sequences at a false discovery rate of 0.05 in a later analysis. Compared with the approximately 710-donor mean, donors in an Asian-associated ancestry cluster had fewer N-insertions in productive TCRs, according to a later genetic analysis. For the cohort, immune exposure information was limited to CMV serostatus. In a later analysis, most CMV-associated TCR beta chains were found to appear HLA-restricted, with HLA associations seemingly driven largely by CMV exposure. The cohort was sequenced for TCR beta chains only, and without alpha or paired-chain data the features that could be detected were limited. Some IMGT-functional V segments, including TRBV6-2 and TRBV6-3, could not be distinguished by the 87-base-pair reads and were therefore excluded. Because some donors lacked HLA typing at each locus, the association tests relied only on the typed subset. A further reported finding was that TCR beta sequences accurately predicted the HLA-A and HLA-B alleles for most subjects in the first cohort. Linkage disequilibrium might explain the correlated functional status among segregating V segments, but an unknown experimental factor could not be ruled out. A total of about 180 TCR beta chains were listed by the study as associated with cytomegalovirus. Sequencing depth was assumed to be roughly uniform across donors in the presence/absence analyses, though that assumption may not hold.

Measured from the cysteine to the phenylalanine, the CDR3 is 15 residues long. Kept here is only the CDR3 DNA, which spans 45 bases and is read in frame from base 1. Trimming accounts for 2 bases at V and 3 bases at J, while the number of junction bases matched to no gene is 7. Reading the germline V gene gives CDR1 SGHDT and CDR2 YYEEEE. This clonotype was obtained from a woman in her forties or fifties in good health and CMV-seropositive. Specimen: PBMCs. The chain is made from TRBV5-6 and TRBJ2-7; TRBD1 aligns with 8 central bases. The DNA sequence is TGTGCCAGCAGCTTCACAGCCGGGACAGGCTACGAGCAGTACTTC. This gives the protein CASSFTAGTGYEQYF.